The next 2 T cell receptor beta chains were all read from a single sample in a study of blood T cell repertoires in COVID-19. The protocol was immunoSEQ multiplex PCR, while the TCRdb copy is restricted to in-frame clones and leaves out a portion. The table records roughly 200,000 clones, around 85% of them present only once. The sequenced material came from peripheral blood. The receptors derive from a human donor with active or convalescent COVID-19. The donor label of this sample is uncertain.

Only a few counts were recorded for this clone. The CDR3 sequence is CASSQGLSESSTDTQYF. The CDR3 DNA follows: TGCGCCAGCAGCCAAGGGCTTAGCGAGTCTAGCACAGATACGCAGTATTTT. V gene TRBV4-1 combines with J gene TRBJ2-3, with D maybe TRBD2 (5 bases). V lost 1 base and J 0 bases, leaving 14 bases between the germline ends. The CDR3 sequence is 17 residues long. Germline CDR1 MGHRA, CDR2 YSYEKL.

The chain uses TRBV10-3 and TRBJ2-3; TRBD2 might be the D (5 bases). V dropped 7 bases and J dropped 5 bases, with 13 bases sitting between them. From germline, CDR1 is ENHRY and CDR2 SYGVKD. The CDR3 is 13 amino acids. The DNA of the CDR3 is TGTGCCATCACTGCTAGGGAGCAAGATACGCAGTATTTT. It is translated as CAITAREQDTQYF.